This T cell receptor (beta chain) was captured in a study of cytomegalovirus exposure and HLA in healthy donors. In the PCR, 60 Vbeta and 13 Jbeta primers were used. The table came from immunoSEQ multiplex PCR; TCRdb's copy has only in-frame clones and leaves some out. The table lists roughly 110,000 clones, around 78% of them singletons. This clone has only a few counts. As yet, its antigen is unknown. Study conclusions and caveats: Reportedly, HLA-A and HLA-B alleles of most subjects were accurately predicted from TCR beta. When a later analysis was performed, an Asian-associated ancestry cluster reportedly had fewer N-insertions than the roughly 690-donor mean.

The ends lost 4 bases at V and 5 bases at J; junction bases unmatched: 2. The germline gives CDR1 MNHNS, CDR2 SASEGT. This CDR3 is built from 14 residues. J is TRBJ2-5 and V is TRBV6-1; TRBD1 agrees at 12 bases. Sequenced input: PBMCs. This receptor was identified in a man aged 25 to 45 in good health and CMV-seronegative. The CDR3 is CASSVGTGGETQYF. The CDR3 region has the DNA TGTGCCAGCAGTGTTGGGACAGGGGGCGAGACCCAGTACTTC.